This T cell receptor (beta chain) was captured by sequencing in a study of control samples from healthy donors and cancer patients. Using immunoSEQ multiplex PCR, the repertoire was profiled, and TCRdb retains in-frame clones only, with some absent. The table records roughly 58,000 clones, roughly 86% of them present only once. There are 13 residues in the CDR3. V lost 6 bases to trimming and J lost 8 bases, with 13 bases between them. The germline V gene has CDR1 SNHLY and CDR2 FYNNEI. This clone was detected a few times. Material for sequencing was PBMCs. J is TRBJ1-4 and V is TRBV2; no firm D call. The receptor comes from an older woman with lung cancer. CDR3 protein: CASRELPGEKLFF. CDR3 sequence (DNA): TGTGCCAGCAGGGAACTCCCCGGAGAAAAACTGTTTTTT.